A single sample is the source of the 7 T cell receptor beta chains below, sequenced in a study of blood T cell repertoires in COVID-19. Sequencing used immunoSEQ multiplex PCR; TCRdb keeps in-frame clones, though not all of them. The sample lists about 240,000 clones; around four fifths were seen once. Sequencing was carried out using peripheral blood. The receptors originated from a woman in her sixties or seventies with active or convalescent COVID-19.

The V call is TRBV7-9, the J call TRBJ1-1; 7 bases map to TRBD1. J was trimmed by 0 bases and V by 5 bases; bases with no gene match: 6. Germline assignment: CDR1 SEHNR and CDR2 FQNEAQ (reference sequence). The CDR3 sequence is 15 residues long. Written as DNA, the CDR3 is TGTGCCAGCAGCCCCCAGGGACAGCTGAACACTGAAGCTTTCTTT. Translated: CASSPQGQLNTEAFF.

J is TRBJ1-3 and V is TRBV27; the D is unclear. Germline CDR1 reads MNHEY; CDR2 reads SMNVEV (reference sequence). The germline V and J ends were trimmed by 5 bases and 2 bases, with 22 bases remaining between them. This CDR3 region has 18 residues. The DNA for the CDR3 is TGTGCCAGCAGTACCCAGGTCCCTACTCCTTCAGCTGGAAACACCATATATTTT. Translated: CASSTQVPTPSAGNTIYF.

The J gene is TRBJ2-5, the V gene TRBV4-3; D is ambiguous. Trimming pared 0 bases from V and 5 bases from J, leaving 4 bases between. The CDR3 is made up of 12 amino acids. Germline lookup yields CDR1 LGHNA and CDR2 YSLEER. This chain's CDR3 is CASSQDRETQYF. The CDR3 nucleotides read TGCGCCAGCAGCCAAGATCGGGAGACCCAGTACTTC.

Here the CDR3 reads CASSLGVLAGGITDTQYF. The CDR3 DNA reads TGTGCCAGCAGCTTAGGCGTTCTGGCGGGGGGAATCACAGATACGCAGTATTTT. V gene TRBV7-9 combines with J gene TRBJ2-3, with TRBD2 matching 8 bases. This CDR3 has 18 residues. The J segment lost 2 bases and the V segment lost 1 base, leaving 11 bases of the junction unmatched. The germline CDR1 and CDR2 sequences are SEHNR and FQNEAQ (reference sequence).

This chain joins TRBV24-1 and TRBJ2-7; D is possibly TRBD1 (5 bases). Germline V gene sequence: CDR1 KGHDR, CDR2 SFDVKD. The CDR3 has 14 residues. V was shortened by 5 bases and J by 0 bases, with 10 bases between the two germline ends. The CDR3 here is CATSARQNSYEQYF. CDR3 bases: TGTGCCACCAGTGCCAGACAGAACTCCTACGAGCAGTACTTC.

The CDR3, as DNA: TGCGCCAGCAGCGGGCGGATGGGACAGGGGGTCCATGAGCAGTTCTTC. Translating gives CASSGRMGQGVHEQFF. The chain joins TRBV5-1 to TRBJ2-1; 11 nucleotides agree with TRBD1. The CDR3 contains 16 residues. The J segment lost 8 bases and the V segment lost 4 bases, leaving 11 bases of the junction unmatched. Germline values: CDR1 SGHRS, CDR2 YFSETQ.

The chain is built from TRBV6-1 and TRBJ2-7, with D possibly being TRBD2 (5 bases). Trimming removed 6 bases at V and 4 bases at J, with 13 bases between. The CDR3 sequence is 13 residues long. CDR1 and CDR2 from the germline V gene are MNHNS and SASEGT. The chain's CDR3 is CASSRGSGYEQYF. The CDR3 DNA reads as TGTGCCAGCAGCCGAGGGAGCGGATACGAGCAGTACTTC.